Listed below are T cell receptor beta chains from one sample, sequenced in a study of T cell changes during pregnancy in multiple sclerosis. Repertoires were generated with immunoSEQ multiplex PCR, while TCRdb's copy carries only in-frame clones and drops some. The sample holds approximately 100,000 clones, under 95% seen once. The sequenced sample was peripheral blood, obtained after pregnancy. The receptor set was obtained from a female donor with multiple sclerosis, enrolled in a pregnancy study. CDR3s include the opening cysteine and the closing phenylalanine or tryptophan. A D gene is named only where the DNA matches it firmly. Expanded clones get a size class; other rows say once, few or many, or leave the size out.

D gene	clone size	J gene	V gene	CDR3 DNA	CDR3 protein
TRBD1	-	TRBJ1-5	TRBV19	TGTGCCAGTAGCACAGACAGGGATCTTCAGCCCCAGCATTTT	CASSTDRDLQPQHF
TRBD1	-	TRBJ1-2	TRBV27	TGTGCCAGCAGCCCCAGTGGGACAGACTATTTACGTTATGGCTACACCTTC	CASSPSGTDYLRYGYTF
TRBD1	-	TRBJ1-2	TRBV28	TGTGCCACCAATACCGGGACAGGGACTTACTCTGGCTACACCTTC	CATNTGTGTYSGYTF
-	once	TRBJ2-4	TRBV5-1	TGCGCCAGCAGCTTGGCTGGTACTGAAAACATTCAGTACTTC	CASSLAGTENIQYF
TRBD1	-	TRBJ1-2	TRBV15	TGTGCCACCAGCAGACCCCCGACAGGGGGTGGCTACACCTTC	CATSRPPTGGGYTF
-	-	TRBJ2-1	TRBV27	TGTGCCAGCAGTTTAGGCAGGGCCTCCTACAATGAGCAGTTCTTC	CASSLGRASYNEQFF
-	-	TRBJ1-6	TRBV19	TGTGCCAGTACCCCAACAGGGTTTAACTCACCCCTCCACTTT	CASTPTGFNSPLHF
TRBD1	-	TRBJ2-7	TRBV28	TGTGCCAGCAGTCCAATGTGGACAGGTGATAGTTACGAGCAGTACTTC	CASSPMWTGDSYEQYF
TRBD1	-	TRBJ2-7	TRBV5-5	TGTGCCAGCAGCTTGCAGGGGGCCTACGAGCAGTACTTC	CASSLQGAYEQYF
TRBD2	-	TRBJ2-2	TRBV6-1	TGTGCCAGCACCGGACTAGCGGGAGCCGGGGAGCTGTTTTTT	CASTGLAGAGELFF
TRBD1	-	TRBJ2-7	TRBV28	TGTGCCAGCAGCTATAGGACCGGGACAGGGGTATACGAGCAGTACTTC	CASSYRTGTGVYEQYF
-	-	TRBJ1-2	TRBV9	TGTGCCAGCAGCGTAGTCGGCAGGGGCGGCGGCTACACCTTC	CASSVVGRGGGYTF
-	-	TRBJ2-7	TRBV7-2	TGTGCCAGCAGCTTGGTGGGGACTCACTACGAGCAGTACTTC	CASSLVGTHYEQYF
-	once	TRBJ2-7	TRBV21-1	TGTGCCAGCATCGTCCAGGGTGGATACGAGCAGTACTTC	CASIVQGGYEQYF
-	-	TRBJ2-5	TRBV28	TGTGCCAGCAGTTTAACAGTACAAAAGACCCAGTACTTC	CASSLTVQKTQYF
TRBD1	once	TRBJ1-6	TRBV27	TGTGCCAGCAGCCCGATCCTGACAGGGACAATTTCACCCCTCCACTTT	CASSPILTGTISPLHF
-	-	TRBJ1-1	TRBV19	TGTGCCAGTAGTATTAGTGGGGCCCCTCCCCGGGCTTTCTTT	CASSISGAPPRAFF
TRBD1	-	TRBJ2-5	TRBV6-5	TGTGCCACCAAGAAGGGGGCACTGGAGACCCAGTACTTC	CATKKGALETQYF
TRBD1	-	TRBJ1-2	TRBV6-5	TGTGCCAGCAGCGTCAGACAGGGGGGTAGCTATGGCTACACCTTC	CASSVRQGGSYGYTF
TRBD1	-	TRBJ1-4	TRBV25-1	TGTGCCAGCAGTCCGGGACAGGGACCTAATGAAAAACTGTTTTTT	CASSPGQGPNEKLFF
TRBD1	-	TRBJ2-2	TRBV6-5	TGTGCCAGCAGGGGACAGCCCAACACCGGGGAGCTGTTTTTT	CASRGQPNTGELFF
-	-	TRBJ2-7	TRBV27	TGTGCCAGCAGTTCAGGGAACCGTTACGAGCAGTACTTC	CASSSGNRYEQYF
TRBD2	once	TRBJ2-7	TRBV4-1	TGCGCCAGCAGCCAAGAGAAGTTAGGTGAGCTAGCGGGACGGGAGCAGTACTTC	CASSQEKLGELAGREQYF
TRBD2	-	TRBJ2-1	TRBV5-6	TGTGCCAGCAGCTTGGTGATATTTACTAGCGGGGGCTACAATGAGCAGTTCTTC	CASSLVIFTSGGYNEQFF
TRBD1	-	TRBJ1-2	TRBV6-1	TGTGCCAGCAGTGAAACGGGCAGGGGGCGAGGTGGCTACACCTTC	CASSETGRGRGGYTF
TRBD1	-	TRBJ1-6	TRBV19	TGTGCCAGTAGTGCTACAGGGGGCGGCTCACCCCTCCACTTT	CASSATGGGSPLHF
TRBD1	-	TRBJ2-1	TRBV27	TGTGCCAGCAGTTTTATGACCAGGGGGTCCTACAATGAGCAGTTCTTC	CASSFMTRGSYNEQFF
-	-	TRBJ1-1	TRBV29-1	TGCAGCGTTATCAGGGCGTTGGGCACTGAAGCTTTCTTT	CSVIRALGTEAFF
TRBD2	-	TRBJ2-1	TRBV5-1	TGCGCCAGCAGCTTGGCTATGGCGGGAGGGCCACTTAAAAATGAGCAGTTCTTC	CASSLAMAGGPLKNEQFF
-	-	TRBJ2-2	TRBV5-1	TGCGCCAGCAGCTTCCCCCGGGAGGGGGCGAAGAACGGGGAGCTGTTTTTT	CASSFPREGAKNGELFF
-	-	TRBJ2-2	TRBV30	TGTGCCTGCCGCCCCCGGAGAGGGGGGGTCGGGGAGCTGTTTTTT	CACRPRRGGVGELFF
TRBD1	-	TRBJ1-2	TRBV9	TGTGCCAGCAGCGAGAGCACAGGGGTGGGTGGCTACACCTTC	CASSESTGVGGYTF
-	-	TRBJ1-1	TRBV7-9	TGTGCCAGCAATTCCTTCGCCCGTGGGGCGGGGGGTGGTGCTTTCTTT	CASNSFARGAGGGAFF
-	-	TRBJ1-1	TRBV27	TGTGCCAGCAGTCTCGTACCGGGAGTTCTTAACACTGAAGCTTTCTTT	CASSLVPGVLNTEAFF
-	-	TRBJ2-5	TRBV6-5	TGTGCCAGCAGTTACGGGCTCCCGCACCAAGAGACCCAGTACTTC	CASSYGLPHQETQYF
-	-	TRBJ1-1	TRBV29-1	TGCAGCGTTGTAGGGGATAGGGCTGAAGCTTTCTTT	CSVVGDRAEAFF
TRBD2	-	TRBJ2-3	TRBV9	TGTGCCAGCAGCGCTCATGCGGGACTAGCGGGATTCCCCGGCCTCCGTACGCAGTATTTT	CASSAHAGLAGFPGLRTQYF
-	-	TRBJ2-7	TRBV11-2	TGTGCCAGCAGCTTAGCTAGCGCCGGGGGTTACGAGCAGTACTTC	CASSLASAGGYEQYF